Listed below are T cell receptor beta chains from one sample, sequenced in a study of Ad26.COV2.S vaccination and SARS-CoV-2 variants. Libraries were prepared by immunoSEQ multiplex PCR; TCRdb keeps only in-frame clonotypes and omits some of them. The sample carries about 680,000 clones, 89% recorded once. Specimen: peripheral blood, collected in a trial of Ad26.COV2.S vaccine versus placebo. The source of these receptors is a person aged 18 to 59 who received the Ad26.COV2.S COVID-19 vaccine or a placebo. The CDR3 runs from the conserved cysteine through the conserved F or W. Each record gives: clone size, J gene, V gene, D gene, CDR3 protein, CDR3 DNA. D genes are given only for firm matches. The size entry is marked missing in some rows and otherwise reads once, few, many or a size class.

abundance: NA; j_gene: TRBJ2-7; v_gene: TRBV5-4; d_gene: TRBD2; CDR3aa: CASSFRDRGLAGGSYEQYF; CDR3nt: TGTGCCAGCAGCTTCCGGGACAGGGGACTAGCGGGAGGGAGCTACGAGCAGTACTTC
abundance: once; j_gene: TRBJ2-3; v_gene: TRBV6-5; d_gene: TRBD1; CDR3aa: CASRRTGTTDTQYF; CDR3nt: TGTGCCAGCAGACGGACAGGGACCACAGATACGCAGTATTTT
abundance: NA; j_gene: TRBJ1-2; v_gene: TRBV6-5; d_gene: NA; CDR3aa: CASSYGQVYGYTF; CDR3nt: TGTGCCAGCAGTTACGGCCAGGTCTATGGCTACACCTTC
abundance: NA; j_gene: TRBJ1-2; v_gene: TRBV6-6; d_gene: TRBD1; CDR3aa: CASSYDRGGGYTF; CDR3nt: TGTGCCAGCAGTTACGACAGGGGTGGTGGCTACACCTTC
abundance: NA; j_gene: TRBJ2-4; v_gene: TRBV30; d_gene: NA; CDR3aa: CAWSGDRTFAKNIQYF; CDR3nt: TGTGCCTGGAGCGGAGACAGGACTTTTGCCAAAAACATTCAGTACTTC
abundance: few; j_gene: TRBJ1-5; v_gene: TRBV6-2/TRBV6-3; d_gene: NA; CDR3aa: CASTPLGGAEPQHF; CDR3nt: TGTGCCAGCACCCCCCTCGGTGGGGCTGAGCCCCAGCATTTT
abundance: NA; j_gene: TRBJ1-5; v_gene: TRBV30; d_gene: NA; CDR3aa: CAWSGQFNQPQHF; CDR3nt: TGTGCCTGGAGTGGACAATTCAATCAGCCCCAGCATTTT
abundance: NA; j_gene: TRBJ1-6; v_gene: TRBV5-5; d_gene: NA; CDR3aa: CASSLWTDNSPLHF; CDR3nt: TGTGCCAGCAGCTTGTGGACAGATAATTCACCCCTCCACTTT
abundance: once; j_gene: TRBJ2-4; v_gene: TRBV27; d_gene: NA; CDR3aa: CASSWGGAKNIQYF; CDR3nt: TGTGCCAGCAGTTGGGGCGGAGCCAAAAACATTCAGTACTTC
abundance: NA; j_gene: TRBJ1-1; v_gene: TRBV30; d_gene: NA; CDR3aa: CAWGLRAEAFF; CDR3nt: TGTGCCTGGGGACTCCGGGCCGAAGCTTTCTTT
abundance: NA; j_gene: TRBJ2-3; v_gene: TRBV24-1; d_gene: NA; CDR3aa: CATSDFWGDTQYF; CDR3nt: TGTGCCACCAGTGATTTTTGGGGAGATACGCAGTATTTT
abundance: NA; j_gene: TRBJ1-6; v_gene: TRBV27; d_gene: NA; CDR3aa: CASSFHNSPLHF; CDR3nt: TGTGCCAGCAGTTTTCATAATTCACCCCTCCACTTT
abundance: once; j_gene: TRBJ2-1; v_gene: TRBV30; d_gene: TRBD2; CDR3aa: CAWAPGTSQHNEQFF; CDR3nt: TGTGCCTGGGCACCCGGGACTAGTCAACACAATGAGCAGTTCTTC
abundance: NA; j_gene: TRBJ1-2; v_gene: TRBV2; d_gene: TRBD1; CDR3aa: CASSRGQGASGYTF; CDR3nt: TGTGCCAGCAGCCGAGGACAGGGGGCGAGCGGCTACACCTTC
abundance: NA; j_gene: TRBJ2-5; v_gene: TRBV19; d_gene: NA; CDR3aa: CASSISSLGRETQYF; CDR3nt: TGTGCCAGTAGTATCTCTAGCCTGGGGCGAGAGACCCAGTACTTC
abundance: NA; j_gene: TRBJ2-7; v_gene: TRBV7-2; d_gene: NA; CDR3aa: CASSTRPPPSEQYF; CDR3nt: TGTGCCAGCAGCACGCGCCCGCCCCCCTCCGAGCAGTACTTC